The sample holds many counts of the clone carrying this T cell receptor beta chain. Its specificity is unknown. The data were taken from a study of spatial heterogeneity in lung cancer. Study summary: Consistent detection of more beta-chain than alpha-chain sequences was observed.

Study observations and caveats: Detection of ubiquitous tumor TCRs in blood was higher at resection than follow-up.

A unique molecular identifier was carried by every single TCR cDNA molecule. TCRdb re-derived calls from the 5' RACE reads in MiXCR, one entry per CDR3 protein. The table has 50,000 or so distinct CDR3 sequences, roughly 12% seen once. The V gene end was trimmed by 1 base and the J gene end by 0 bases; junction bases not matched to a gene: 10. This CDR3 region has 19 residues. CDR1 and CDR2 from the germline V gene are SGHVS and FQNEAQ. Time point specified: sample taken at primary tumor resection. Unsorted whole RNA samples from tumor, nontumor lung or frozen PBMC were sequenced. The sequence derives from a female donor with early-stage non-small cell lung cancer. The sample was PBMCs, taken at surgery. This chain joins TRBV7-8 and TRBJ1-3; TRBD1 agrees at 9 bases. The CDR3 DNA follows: TGTGCCAGCAGCTTAGATGACAGGGGGACACTTAACTCTGGAAACACCATATATTTT. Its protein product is CASSLDDRGTLNSGNTIYF.